A selection of T cell receptor beta chains follows, all from one sample in a study of OX40 agonist ivuxolimab in advanced cancers. Assay used: immunoSEQ multiplex PCR; TCRdb lists only in-frame clones, some missing. The table records fewer than 80,000 clones, 89% of them present only once. Sequencing used CD4+ or CD8+ T cells sorted from blood, obtained in a trial of the OX40 agonist ivuxolimab. All receptors come from an adult with an advanced solid tumor such as melanoma, head and neck, liver or kidney cancer. Each CDR3 is given with its conserved first and last residue. The D gene is left open where the match is weak. Size tells how often a clone was seen (once, few, many) or the class of an expanded clone, and some rows leave it out.

J gene: TRBJ2-7; D gene: NA; clone size: NA; V gene: TRBV5-1; CDR3 DNA: TGCGCCAGCAGCTTGCGCCAGGGCTACGAGCAGTACTTC; CDR3 protein: CASSLRQGYEQYF
J gene: TRBJ1-2; D gene: NA; clone size: NA; V gene: TRBV11-2; CDR3 DNA: TGTGCCAGCAGCTTAGAACTACAGGGTCTAATCTTAACTAGCGACTATGGCTACACCTTC; CDR3 protein: CASSLELQGLILTSDYGYTF
J gene: TRBJ1-1; D gene: TRBD1; clone size: medium-sized; V gene: TRBV6-4; CDR3 DNA: TGTGCCAGCAGAGGGACAGGGGAATCTGGGACTGAAGCTTTCTTT; CDR3 protein: CASRGTGESGTEAFF
J gene: TRBJ1-1; D gene: TRBD1; clone size: NA; V gene: TRBV19; CDR3 DNA: TGTGCCAGTAGACCATACAGGGGTCCGTTTTCTGAAGCTTTCTTT; CDR3 protein: CASRPYRGPFSEAFF
J gene: TRBJ2-5; D gene: NA; clone size: NA; V gene: TRBV25-1; CDR3 DNA: TGTGCCAGCAGTGAAATAACCCGTGAAGAGACCCAGTACTTC; CDR3 protein: CASSEITREETQYF
J gene: TRBJ1-1; D gene: NA; clone size: NA; V gene: TRBV12-5; CDR3 DNA: TGTGCTAGTGGTTTGGGCGGGACAACCTCCTGGGACACTGAAGCTTTCTTT; CDR3 protein: CASGLGGTTSWDTEAFF
J gene: TRBJ2-7; D gene: NA; clone size: NA; V gene: TRBV7-9; CDR3 DNA: TGTGCCAGCAGCTTAGTCCAGGACTCCTACGAGCAGTACTTC; CDR3 protein: CASSLVQDSYEQYF
J gene: TRBJ2-2; D gene: NA; clone size: NA; V gene: TRBV29-1; CDR3 DNA: TGCAGCGGGATCGGGACCGGGGAGCTGTTTTTT; CDR3 protein: CSGIGTGELFF
J gene: TRBJ1-5; D gene: NA; clone size: NA; V gene: TRBV5-1; CDR3 DNA: TGCGCCAGCAGCTTGGAGGGTGGTGGCAATCAGCCCCAGCATTTT; CDR3 protein: CASSLEGGGNQPQHF
J gene: TRBJ1-1; D gene: NA; clone size: NA; V gene: TRBV28; CDR3 DNA: TGTGCCAGCAGTCTCGGATCAGGAAACACTGAAGCTTTCTTT; CDR3 protein: CASSLGSGNTEAFF
J gene: TRBJ1-6; D gene: NA; clone size: once; V gene: TRBV19; CDR3 DNA: TGTGCCAGTAGTATGGGCGGACGGGGTTCACCCCTCCACTTT; CDR3 protein: CASSMGGRGSPLHF
J gene: TRBJ1-5; D gene: NA; clone size: NA; V gene: TRBV28; CDR3 DNA: TGTGCCAGCAGTTTAGTTGTCGGGGGTTCGGAGCCCCAGCATTTT; CDR3 protein: CASSLVVGGSEPQHF
J gene: TRBJ2-3; D gene: NA; clone size: NA; V gene: TRBV27; CDR3 DNA: TGTGCCAGCAGTCTCGGGCTAGCCGTAGATACGCAGTATTTT; CDR3 protein: CASSLGLAVDTQYF
J gene: TRBJ2-7; D gene: TRBD2; clone size: NA; V gene: TRBV6-1; CDR3 DNA: TGTGCCAGCAGTGTCATAGCGGGAGTTCTTTACGAGCAGTACTTC; CDR3 protein: CASSVIAGVLYEQYF
J gene: TRBJ2-7; D gene: TRBD2; clone size: NA; V gene: TRBV2; CDR3 DNA: TGTGCCAGCGTCGGGGGGGCGAGCCCCTACGAGCAGTACTTC; CDR3 protein: CASVGGASPYEQYF
J gene: TRBJ2-5; D gene: NA; clone size: once; V gene: TRBV5-6; CDR3 DNA: TGTGCCAGCAGCTTTCGGGATATGGGGACCCAGTACTTC; CDR3 protein: CASSFRDMGTQYF
J gene: TRBJ2-7; D gene: NA; clone size: NA; V gene: TRBV30; CDR3 DNA: TGTGCCTGGAGTATGGGCAGGGCCCCCTACGAGCAGTACTTC; CDR3 protein: CAWSMGRAPYEQYF
J gene: TRBJ1-2; D gene: NA; clone size: NA; V gene: TRBV19; CDR3 DNA: TGTGCCAGTAGTAGTAGACAGACGTCTAACTATGGCTACACCTTC; CDR3 protein: CASSSRQTSNYGYTF
J gene: TRBJ2-7; D gene: NA; clone size: NA; V gene: TRBV4-1; CDR3 DNA: TGCGCCAGCAGCCAAGTAGTCGGGAACGAGCAGTACTTC; CDR3 protein: CASSQVVGNEQYF
J gene: TRBJ2-5; D gene: NA; clone size: few; V gene: TRBV5-1; CDR3 DNA: TGCGCCAGCAGCTTGTACGGGGAGTACCAAGAGACCCAGTACTTC; CDR3 protein: CASSLYGEYQETQYF
J gene: TRBJ2-7; D gene: NA; clone size: NA; V gene: TRBV30; CDR3 DNA: TGTGCCTGGAGCATAGGGCCCTGGAGCTCCTACGAGCAGTACTTC; CDR3 protein: CAWSIGPWSSYEQYF
J gene: TRBJ2-7; D gene: TRBD2; clone size: few; V gene: TRBV13; CDR3 DNA: TGTGCCAGCAGCTTAGGCGCTAGCGGGAGTTACGAGCAGTACTTC; CDR3 protein: CASSLGASGSYEQYF
J gene: TRBJ1-1; D gene: NA; clone size: NA; V gene: TRBV11-2; CDR3 DNA: TGTGCCAGCAGCCCCGCACCGGTGGGGGTAACTGAAGCTTTCTTT; CDR3 protein: CASSPAPVGVTEAFF
J gene: TRBJ2-7; D gene: TRBD1; clone size: NA; V gene: TRBV6-5; CDR3 DNA: TGTGCCAGCAGTTACAGACAGGGGATCTACGAGCAGTACTTC; CDR3 protein: CASSYRQGIYEQYF
J gene: TRBJ2-2; D gene: NA; clone size: NA; V gene: TRBV7-3; CDR3 DNA: TGTGCCAGCAGCTTGTACGGGTCCGGGGAGCTGTTTTTT; CDR3 protein: CASSLYGSGELFF
J gene: TRBJ2-7; D gene: NA; clone size: NA; V gene: TRBV29-1; CDR3 DNA: TGCAGCGCCTCCGGGACTTATACCTACGAGCAGTACTTC; CDR3 protein: CSASGTYTYEQYF
J gene: TRBJ2-3; D gene: TRBD2; clone size: NA; V gene: TRBV7-3; CDR3 DNA: TGTGCCAGCAGCTTATCCCCTCAAGCGGGGCTCAACACAGATACGCAGTATTTT; CDR3 protein: CASSLSPQAGLNTDTQYF
J gene: TRBJ2-3; D gene: TRBD2; clone size: once; V gene: TRBV5-6; CDR3 DNA: TGTGCCAGCAGCTTGATGGGAGGGGATACGCAGTATTTT; CDR3 protein: CASSLMGGDTQYF
J gene: TRBJ2-1; D gene: NA; clone size: NA; V gene: TRBV29-1; CDR3 DNA: TGCAGCGTTGAAGGGGTTTCTTCGAATGAGCAGTTCTTC; CDR3 protein: CSVEGVSSNEQFF
J gene: TRBJ2-7; D gene: NA; clone size: NA; V gene: TRBV4-1; CDR3 DNA: TGCGCCAGCAGCCAAGGAGCGGCAGACAGCTACGAGCAGTACTTC; CDR3 protein: CASSQGAADSYEQYF
J gene: TRBJ2-7; D gene: NA; clone size: NA; V gene: TRBV2; CDR3 DNA: TGTGCCAGCGGGGCAGGGGCGGTTTTAGGGCAGTACTTC; CDR3 protein: CASGAGAVLGQYF
J gene: TRBJ2-7; D gene: NA; clone size: once; V gene: TRBV19; CDR3 DNA: TGTGCCAGTAGTCTCAAGGGTCTGGACGGTGTCGAGCAGTACTTC; CDR3 protein: CASSLKGLDGVEQYF
J gene: TRBJ1-1; D gene: NA; clone size: NA; V gene: TRBV5-5; CDR3 DNA: TGTGCCAGCAGCCGAACTGGGGAGGGGAGCACTGAAGCTTTCTTT; CDR3 protein: CASSRTGEGSTEAFF
J gene: TRBJ2-7; D gene: NA; clone size: NA; V gene: TRBV30; CDR3 DNA: TGTGCCTGGAGTGATGTGACAACCGAGCAGTACTTC; CDR3 protein: CAWSDVTTEQYF
J gene: TRBJ2-1; D gene: NA; clone size: NA; V gene: TRBV5-1; CDR3 DNA: TGCGCCAGCAGCTTGGATACCGGATGGGAGCAGTTCTTC; CDR3 protein: CASSLDTGWEQFF
J gene: TRBJ2-3; D gene: NA; clone size: NA; V gene: TRBV7-9; CDR3 DNA: TGTGCCAGCAGACACAGCGGGGATACGCAGTATTTT; CDR3 protein: CASRHSGDTQYF
J gene: TRBJ2-1; D gene: TRBD2; clone size: NA; V gene: TRBV29-1; CDR3 DNA: TGCAGCGTTGAAGTCGGTACTAGCGGAGAGCAGTTCTTC; CDR3 protein: CSVEVGTSGEQFF
J gene: TRBJ2-7; D gene: TRBD2; clone size: NA; V gene: TRBV27; CDR3 DNA: TGTGCCAGCAGTTCCGGACTAGCGGCCTACGAGCAGTACTTC; CDR3 protein: CASSSGLAAYEQYF
J gene: TRBJ2-7; D gene: NA; clone size: NA; V gene: TRBV28; CDR3 DNA: TGTGCCAGCAGTCTCGGTTACGAGCAGTACTTC; CDR3 protein: CASSLGYEQYF
J gene: TRBJ2-5; D gene: NA; clone size: NA; V gene: TRBV5-1; CDR3 DNA: TGCGCCAGCAACGCTCGGGAGACCCAGTACTTC; CDR3 protein: CASNARETQYF
J gene: TRBJ2-5; D gene: TRBD1; clone size: NA; V gene: TRBV10-2; CDR3 DNA: TGCGCCAGCAGTGAGACGGGGACAGCTTTAGAGACCCAGTACTTC; CDR3 protein: CASSETGTALETQYF
J gene: TRBJ2-7; D gene: NA; clone size: NA; V gene: TRBV27; CDR3 DNA: TGTGCCAGCAGTCACGGGGACGGAGCCTACGAGCAGTACTTC; CDR3 protein: CASSHGDGAYEQYF
J gene: TRBJ2-5; D gene: NA; clone size: NA; V gene: TRBV6-1; CDR3 DNA: TGTGCCAGCTCTACATGGGGCCAAGAGACCCAGTACTTC; CDR3 protein: CASSTWGQETQYF
J gene: TRBJ2-1; D gene: TRBD2; clone size: NA; V gene: TRBV5-6; CDR3 DNA: TGTGCCAGCAGCTTGTTCTCTAGCGGGAGGTGGAATGAGCAGTTCTTC; CDR3 protein: CASSLFSSGRWNEQFF